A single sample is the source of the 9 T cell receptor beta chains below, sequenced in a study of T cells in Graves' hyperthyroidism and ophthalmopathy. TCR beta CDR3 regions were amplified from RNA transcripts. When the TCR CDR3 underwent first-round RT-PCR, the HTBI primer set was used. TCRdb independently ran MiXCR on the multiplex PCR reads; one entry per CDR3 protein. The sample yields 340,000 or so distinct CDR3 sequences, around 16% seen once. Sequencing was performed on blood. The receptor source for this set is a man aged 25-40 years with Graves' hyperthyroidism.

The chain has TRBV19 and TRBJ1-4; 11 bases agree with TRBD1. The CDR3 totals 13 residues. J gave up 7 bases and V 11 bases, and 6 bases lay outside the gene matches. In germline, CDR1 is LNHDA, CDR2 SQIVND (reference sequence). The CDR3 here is CASSGTGGEKLFF. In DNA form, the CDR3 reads TGTGCCTCTTCCGGGACAGGGGGTGAAAAACTGTTTTTT.

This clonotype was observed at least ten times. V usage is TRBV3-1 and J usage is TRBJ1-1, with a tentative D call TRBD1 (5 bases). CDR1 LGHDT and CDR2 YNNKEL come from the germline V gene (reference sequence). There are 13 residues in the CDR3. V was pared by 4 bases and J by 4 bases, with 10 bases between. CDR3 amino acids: CASSPAGPTEAFF. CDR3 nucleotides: TGTGCCAGCAGCCCGGCGGGGCCCACTGAAGCTTTCTTT.

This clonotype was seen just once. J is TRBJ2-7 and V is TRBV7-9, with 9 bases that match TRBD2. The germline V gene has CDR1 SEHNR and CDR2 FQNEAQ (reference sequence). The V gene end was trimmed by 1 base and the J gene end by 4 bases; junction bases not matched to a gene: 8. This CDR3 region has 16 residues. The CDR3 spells CASSLGGAGGPYEQYF. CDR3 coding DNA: TGTGCCAGCAGCTTAGGAGGGGCGGGAGGGCCTTACGAGCAGTACTTC.

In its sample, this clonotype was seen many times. CDR3 coding DNA: TGTGCCAGCAGCTCATGGGACAGGGAAGGGAGTGAGGAAAAACTGTTTTTT. Translated: CASSSWDREGSEEKLFF. The gene calls are TRBV7-2 and TRBJ1-4; 9 bases agree with TRBD1. The trim removed 4 bases at V and 8 bases at J, leaving 14 bases unmatched. This CDR3 region has 17 residues. Per germline, CDR1 SGHTA and CDR2 FQGNSA.

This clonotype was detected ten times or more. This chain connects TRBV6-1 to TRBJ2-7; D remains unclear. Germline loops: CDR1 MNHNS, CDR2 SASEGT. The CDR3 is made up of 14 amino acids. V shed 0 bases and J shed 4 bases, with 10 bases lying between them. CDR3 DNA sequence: TGTGCCAGCAGTGAAGCAACGAGCCTATACGAGCAGTACTTC. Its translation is CASSEATSLYEQYF.

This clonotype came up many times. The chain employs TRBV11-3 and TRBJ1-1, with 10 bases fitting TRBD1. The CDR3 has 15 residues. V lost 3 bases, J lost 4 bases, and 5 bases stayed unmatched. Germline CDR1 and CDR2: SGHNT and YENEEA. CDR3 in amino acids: CASSFGTGVPTEAFF. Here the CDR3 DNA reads TGTGCCAGCAGCTTCGGGACAGGGGTCCCCACTGAAGCTTTCTTT.

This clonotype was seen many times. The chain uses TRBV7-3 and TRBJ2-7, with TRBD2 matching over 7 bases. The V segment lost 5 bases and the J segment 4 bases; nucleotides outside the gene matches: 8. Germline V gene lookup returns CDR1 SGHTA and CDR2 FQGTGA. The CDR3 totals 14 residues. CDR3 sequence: CASSPRASGYEQYF. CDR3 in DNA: TGTGCCAGCAGCCCCCGGGCTAGCGGATACGAGCAGTACTTC.

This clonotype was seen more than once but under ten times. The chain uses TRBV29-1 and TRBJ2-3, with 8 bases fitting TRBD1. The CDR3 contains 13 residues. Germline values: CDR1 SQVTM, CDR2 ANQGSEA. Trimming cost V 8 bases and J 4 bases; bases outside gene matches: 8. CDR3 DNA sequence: TGCAGCCATCGACAGGGGTTCGCAGATACGCAGTATTTT. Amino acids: CSHRQGFADTQYF.

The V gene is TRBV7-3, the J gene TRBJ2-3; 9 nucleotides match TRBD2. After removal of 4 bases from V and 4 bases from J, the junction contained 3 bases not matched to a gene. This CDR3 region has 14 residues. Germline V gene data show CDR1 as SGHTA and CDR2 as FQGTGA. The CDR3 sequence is CASSSSGTADTQYF. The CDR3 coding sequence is TGTGCCAGCAGCTCTAGCGGGACTGCAGATACGCAGTATTTT.